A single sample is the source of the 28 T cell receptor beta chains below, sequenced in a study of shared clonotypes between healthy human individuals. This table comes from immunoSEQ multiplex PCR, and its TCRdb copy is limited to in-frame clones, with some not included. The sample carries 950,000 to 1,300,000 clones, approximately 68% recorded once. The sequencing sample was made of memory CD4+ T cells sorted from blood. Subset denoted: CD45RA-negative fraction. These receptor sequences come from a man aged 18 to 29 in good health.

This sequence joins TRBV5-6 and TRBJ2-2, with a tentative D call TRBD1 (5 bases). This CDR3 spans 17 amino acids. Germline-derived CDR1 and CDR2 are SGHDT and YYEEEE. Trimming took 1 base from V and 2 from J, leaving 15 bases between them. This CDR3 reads CASSLLGRGINTGELFF. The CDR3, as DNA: TGTGCCAGCAGCTTGTTAGGTAGGGGCATAAACACCGGGGAGCTGTTTTTT.

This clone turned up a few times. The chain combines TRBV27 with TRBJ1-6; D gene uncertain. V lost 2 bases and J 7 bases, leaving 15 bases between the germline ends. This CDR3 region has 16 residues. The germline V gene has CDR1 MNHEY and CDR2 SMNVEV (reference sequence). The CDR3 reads CASSLGAAERNSPLHF. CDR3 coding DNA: TGTGCCAGCAGTTTAGGTGCGGCGGAGCGGAATTCACCCCTCCACTTT.

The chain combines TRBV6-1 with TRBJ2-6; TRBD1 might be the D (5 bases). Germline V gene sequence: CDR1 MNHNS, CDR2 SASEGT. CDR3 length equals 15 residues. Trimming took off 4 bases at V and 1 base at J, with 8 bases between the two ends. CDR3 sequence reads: CASSAQVSGANVLTF. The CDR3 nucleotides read TGTGCCAGCAGTGCACAGGTGTCTGGGGCCAACGTCCTGACTTTC.

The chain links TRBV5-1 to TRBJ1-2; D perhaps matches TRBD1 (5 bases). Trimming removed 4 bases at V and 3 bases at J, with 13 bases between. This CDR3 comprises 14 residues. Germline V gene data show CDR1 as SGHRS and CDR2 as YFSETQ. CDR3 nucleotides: TGCGCCAGCAGCATCAGGGCCCCGGACTATGGCTACACCTTC. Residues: CASSIRAPDYGYTF.

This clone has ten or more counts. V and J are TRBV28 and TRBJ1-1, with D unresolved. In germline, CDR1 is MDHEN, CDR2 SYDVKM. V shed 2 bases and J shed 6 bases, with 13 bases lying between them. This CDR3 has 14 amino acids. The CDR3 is CASSLLESTSEAFF. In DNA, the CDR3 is TGTGCCAGCAGTTTACTGGAATCAACGTCTGAAGCTTTCTTT.

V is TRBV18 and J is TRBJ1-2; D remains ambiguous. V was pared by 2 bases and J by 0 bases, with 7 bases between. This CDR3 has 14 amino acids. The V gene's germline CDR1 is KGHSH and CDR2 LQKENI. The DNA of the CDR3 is TGTGCCAGCTCACCAACACACCCTAACTATGGCTACACCTTC. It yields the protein CASSPTHPNYGYTF.

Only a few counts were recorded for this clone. The CDR3 spells CASSPNRQGANTGELFF. CDR3 sequence (DNA): TGTGCCAGCAGCCCTAACCGACAGGGGGCGAACACCGGGGAGCTGTTTTTT. The gene calls are TRBV7-8 and TRBJ2-2; 9 bases line up with TRBD1. This CDR3 contains 17 residues. The J segment lost 0 bases and the V segment lost 5 bases, leaving 7 bases of the junction unmatched. Germline loops: CDR1 SGHVS, CDR2 FQNEAQ.

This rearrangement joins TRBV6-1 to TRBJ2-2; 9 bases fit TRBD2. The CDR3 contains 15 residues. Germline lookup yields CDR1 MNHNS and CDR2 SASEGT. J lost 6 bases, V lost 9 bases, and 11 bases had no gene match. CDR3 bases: TGTGCCAGTGAATCCGGGACTAGCTGGGCCGGGGAGCTGTTTTTT. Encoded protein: CASESGTSWAGELFF.

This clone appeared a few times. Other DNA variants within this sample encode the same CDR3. This CDR3 reads CATSREGGFTYEQYF. CDR3 DNA sequence: TGTGCCACCAGCAGAGAAGGGGGATTTACCTACGAGCAGTACTTC. This sequence joins TRBV15 and TRBJ2-7, with D perhaps TRBD1 (6 bases). Trimming shortened V by 0 bases and J by 2 bases, and 11 bases separated the two germline ends. CDR3 length equals 15 residues. The germline gives CDR1 LNHNV, CDR2 YYDKDF (reference sequence).

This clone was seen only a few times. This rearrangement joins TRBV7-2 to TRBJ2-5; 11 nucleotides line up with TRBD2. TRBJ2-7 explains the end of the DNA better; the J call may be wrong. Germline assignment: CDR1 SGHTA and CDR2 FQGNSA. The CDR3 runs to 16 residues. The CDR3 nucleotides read TGTGCCAGCAGCTTAGAGGGGACTAGCGGCGCCTACGAGCAGTACTTC. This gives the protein CASSLEGTSGAYEQYF.

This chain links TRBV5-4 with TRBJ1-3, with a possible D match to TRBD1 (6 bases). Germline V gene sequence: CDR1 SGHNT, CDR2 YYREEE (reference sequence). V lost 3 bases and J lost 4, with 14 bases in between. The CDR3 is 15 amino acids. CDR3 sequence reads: CASSSTLQGGNTIYF. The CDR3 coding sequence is TGTGCCAGCAGCTCCACCCTTCAGGGGGGAAACACCATATATTTT.

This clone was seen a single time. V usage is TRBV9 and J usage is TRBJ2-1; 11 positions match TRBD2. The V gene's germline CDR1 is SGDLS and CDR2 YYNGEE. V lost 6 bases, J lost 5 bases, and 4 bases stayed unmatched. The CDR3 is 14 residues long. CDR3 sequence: CASNRLAGNNEQFF. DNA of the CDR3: TGTGCCAGCAATAGACTAGCGGGGAACAATGAGCAGTTCTTC.

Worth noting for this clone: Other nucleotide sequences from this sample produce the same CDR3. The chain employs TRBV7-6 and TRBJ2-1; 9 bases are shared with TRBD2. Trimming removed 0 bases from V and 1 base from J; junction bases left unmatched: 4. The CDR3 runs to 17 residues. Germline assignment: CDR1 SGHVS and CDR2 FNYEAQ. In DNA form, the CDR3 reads TGTGCCAGCAGCTTAGCGGTCGCGGGGGGGTCCTACAATGAGCAGTTCTTC. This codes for CASSLAVAGGSYNEQFF.

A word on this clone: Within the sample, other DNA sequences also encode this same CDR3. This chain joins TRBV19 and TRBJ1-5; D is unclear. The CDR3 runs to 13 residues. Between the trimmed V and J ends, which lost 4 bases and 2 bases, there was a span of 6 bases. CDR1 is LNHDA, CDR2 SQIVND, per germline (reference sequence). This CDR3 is CASSTAGNQPQHF. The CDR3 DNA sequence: TGTGCCAGTAGTACGGCAGGCAATCAGCCCCAGCATTTT.

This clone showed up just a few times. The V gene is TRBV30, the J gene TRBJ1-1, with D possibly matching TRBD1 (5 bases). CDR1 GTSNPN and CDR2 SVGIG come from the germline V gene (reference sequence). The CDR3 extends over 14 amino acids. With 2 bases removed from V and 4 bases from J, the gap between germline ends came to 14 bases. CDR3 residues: CAWSMGRGTTEAFF. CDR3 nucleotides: TGTGCCTGGAGTATGGGGCGAGGGACCACTGAAGCTTTCTTT.

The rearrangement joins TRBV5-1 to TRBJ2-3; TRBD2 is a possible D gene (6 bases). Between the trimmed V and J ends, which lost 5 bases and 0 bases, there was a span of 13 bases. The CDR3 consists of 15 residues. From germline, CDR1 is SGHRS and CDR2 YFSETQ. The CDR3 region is CASRRSGVSTDTQYF. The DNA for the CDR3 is TGCGCCAGCAGGCGTAGCGGAGTAAGCACAGATACGCAGTATTTT.

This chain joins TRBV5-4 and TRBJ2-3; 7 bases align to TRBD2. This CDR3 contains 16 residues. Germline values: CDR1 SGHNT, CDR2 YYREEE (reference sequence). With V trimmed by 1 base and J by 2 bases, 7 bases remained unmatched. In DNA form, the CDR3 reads TGTGCCAGCAGCTTGACCGGGACTAAGAACACAGATACGCAGTATTTT. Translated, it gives CASSLTGTKNTDTQYF. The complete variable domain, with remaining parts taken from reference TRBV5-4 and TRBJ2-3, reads ETGVTQSPTHLIKTRGQQVTLRCSSQSGHNTVSWYQQALGQGPQFIFQYYREEENGRGNFPPRFSGLQFPNYSSELNVNALELDDSALYLCASSLTGTKNTDTQYFGPGTRLTVL.

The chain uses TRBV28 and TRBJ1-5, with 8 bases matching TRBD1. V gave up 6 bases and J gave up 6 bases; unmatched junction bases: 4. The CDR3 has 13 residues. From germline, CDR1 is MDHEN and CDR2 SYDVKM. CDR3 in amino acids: CASSQGAAQPQHF. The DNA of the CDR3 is TGTGCCAGCAGCCAGGGGGCCGCTCAGCCCCAGCATTTT.

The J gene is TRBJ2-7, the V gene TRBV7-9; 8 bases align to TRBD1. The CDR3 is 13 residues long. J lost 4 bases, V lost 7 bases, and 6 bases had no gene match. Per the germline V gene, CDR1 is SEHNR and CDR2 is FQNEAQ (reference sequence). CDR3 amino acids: CASNSQGGYEQYF. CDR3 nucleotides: TGTGCCAGCAACTCACAGGGGGGATACGAGCAGTACTTC.

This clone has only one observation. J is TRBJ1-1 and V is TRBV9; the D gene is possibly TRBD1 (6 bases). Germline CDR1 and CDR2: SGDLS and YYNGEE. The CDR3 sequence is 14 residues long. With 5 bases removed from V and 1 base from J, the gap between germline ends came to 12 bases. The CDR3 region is CASSADRSNTEAFF. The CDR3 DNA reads TGTGCCAGCAGTGCCGACAGGTCGAACACTGAAGCTTTCTTT.

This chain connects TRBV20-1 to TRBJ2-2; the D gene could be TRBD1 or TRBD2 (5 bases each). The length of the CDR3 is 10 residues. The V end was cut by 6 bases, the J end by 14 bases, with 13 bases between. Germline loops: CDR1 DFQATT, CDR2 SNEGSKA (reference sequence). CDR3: CSAWGNRLFF. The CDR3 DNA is TGCAGTGCCTGGGGGAATCGACTGTTTTTT.

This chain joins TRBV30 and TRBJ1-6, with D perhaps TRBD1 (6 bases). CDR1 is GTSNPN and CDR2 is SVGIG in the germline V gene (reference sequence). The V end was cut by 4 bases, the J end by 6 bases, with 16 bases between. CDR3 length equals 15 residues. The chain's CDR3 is CAWTLVGGFNSPLHF. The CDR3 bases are TGTGCCTGGACCCTTGTAGGGGGTTTTAATTCACCCCTCCACTTT.

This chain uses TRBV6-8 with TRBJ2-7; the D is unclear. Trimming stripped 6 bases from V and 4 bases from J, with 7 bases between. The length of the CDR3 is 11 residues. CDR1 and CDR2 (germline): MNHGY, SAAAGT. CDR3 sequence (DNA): TGTGCCAGCAGGGGCTCGTACGAGCAGTACTTC. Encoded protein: CASRGSYEQYF.

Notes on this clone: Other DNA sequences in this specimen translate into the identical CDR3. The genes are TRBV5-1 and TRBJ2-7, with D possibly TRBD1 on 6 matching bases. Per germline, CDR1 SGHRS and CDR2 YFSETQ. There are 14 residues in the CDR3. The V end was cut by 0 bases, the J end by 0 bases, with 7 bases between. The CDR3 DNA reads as TGCGCCAGCAGCTTGGGGGACAACTCCTACGAGCAGTACTTC. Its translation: CASSLGDNSYEQYF.

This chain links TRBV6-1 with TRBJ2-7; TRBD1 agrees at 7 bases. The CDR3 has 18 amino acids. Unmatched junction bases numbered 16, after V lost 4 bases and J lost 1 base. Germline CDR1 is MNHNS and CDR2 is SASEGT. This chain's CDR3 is CASSGGRQGTSRSYEQYF. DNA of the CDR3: TGTGCCAGCAGTGGTGGGAGACAGGGAACTAGTCGGTCCTACGAGCAGTACTTC.

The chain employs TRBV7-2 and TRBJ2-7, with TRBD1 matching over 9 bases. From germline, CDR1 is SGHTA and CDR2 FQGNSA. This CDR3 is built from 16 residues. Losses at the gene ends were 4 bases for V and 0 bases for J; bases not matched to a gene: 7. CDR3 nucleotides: TGTGCCAGCAGCTCTACCCGGGACAGGGTCTCCTACGAGCAGTACTTC. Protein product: CASSSTRDRVSYEQYF.

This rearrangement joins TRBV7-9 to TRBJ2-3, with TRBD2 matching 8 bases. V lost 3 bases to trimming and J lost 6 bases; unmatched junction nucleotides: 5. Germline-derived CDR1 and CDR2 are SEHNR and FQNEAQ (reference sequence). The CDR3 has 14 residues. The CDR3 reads CASSFAGGADTQYF. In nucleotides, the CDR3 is TGTGCCAGCAGCTTTGCGGGGGGCGCTGATACGCAGTATTTT.

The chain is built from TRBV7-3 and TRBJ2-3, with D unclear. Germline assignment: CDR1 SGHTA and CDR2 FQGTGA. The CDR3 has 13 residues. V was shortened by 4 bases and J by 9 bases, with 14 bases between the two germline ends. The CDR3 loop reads CASSSLPGYTQYF. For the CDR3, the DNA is TGTGCCAGCAGCTCTTTGCCAGGATACACGCAGTATTTT.